These T cell receptor beta chains were read from a single sample in a study of T cells after yellow fever vaccination. MiXCR was run by TCRdb on the 5' RACE reads, yielding one entry per CDR3 protein. The sample records a few hundred thousand distinct CDR3 sequences, about 4% being singletons. Source: PBMCs, taken 5 days after the yellow fever booster vaccination. These receptor sequences come from a man aged 18 to 30 who received the YFV17D yellow fever vaccine. CDR3s include the opening cysteine and the closing phenylalanine or tryptophan. The D gene is left open where the match is weak. Clone size is given for some rows only: seen once, a few or many times, or a class if the clone is expanded.

V gene	D gene	J gene	clone size	CDR3 protein	CDR3 DNA
TRBV20-1	TRBD1	TRBJ1-4	few	CSARGYLTGGGEKLFF	TGCAGTGCTAGAGGATACCTGACAGGGGGCGGTGAAAAACTGTTTTTT
TRBV7-2	TRBD1	TRBJ1-1	many	CASSRDRFFTEAFF	TGTGCCAGCAGCCGGGACAGATTTTTCACTGAAGCTTTCTTT
TRBV6-2/TRBV6-3	-	TRBJ1-1	few	CATTGGTSDEEAFF	TGTGCCACCACGGGAGGGACATCAGACGAAGAGGCTTTCTTT
TRBV20-1	-	TRBJ2-3	many	CSARGDTQYF	TGCAGTGCTCGCGGGGATACGCAGTATTTT
TRBV7-9	TRBD2	TRBJ2-2	few	CASSLISSGGADTGELFF	TGTGCCAGCAGCTTAATTTCTAGCGGGGGGGCCGACACCGGGGAGCTGTTTTTT
TRBV4-3	-	TRBJ1-2	-	CASSQELAVYGYTF	TGCGCCAGCAGCCAAGAGCTGGCAGTTTATGGCTACACCTTC
TRBV5-1	-	TRBJ1-3	few	CASSRDATIAGNTIYF	TGCGCCAGCAGTCGGGATGCGACCATCGCTGGAAACACCATATATTTT
TRBV6-2/TRBV6-3	TRBD1	TRBJ1-1	many	CASSYSEDRGEEAFF	TGTGCCAGCAGTTACTCGGAGGACAGGGGTGAGGAAGCTTTCTTT
TRBV7-2	-	TRBJ2-1	-	CASSSPPGDEQFF	TGTGCCAGCAGCTCCCCTCCCGGCGATGAGCAGTTCTTC
TRBV12-3/TRBV12-4	TRBD2	TRBJ2-1	few	CASSPKPLAGGLRGF	TGTGCCAGCAGTCCCAAACCACTAGCGGGGGGCCTCAGGGGTTTC
TRBV7-9	TRBD1	TRBJ2-2	-	CASSLRDRDTGELFF	TGTGCCAGCAGCTTACGGGACAGGGACACCGGGGAGCTGTTTTTT
TRBV6-5	-	TRBJ2-1	-	CASSSGAGLSYNEQFF	TGTGCCAGCAGTTCTGGTGCAGGTCTCTCCTACAATGAGCAGTTCTTC
TRBV25-1	-	TRBJ1-2	few	CASSEYGQPSSYGYTF	TGTGCCAGCAGTGAATACGGACAGCCGTCGAGCTATGGCTACACCTTC